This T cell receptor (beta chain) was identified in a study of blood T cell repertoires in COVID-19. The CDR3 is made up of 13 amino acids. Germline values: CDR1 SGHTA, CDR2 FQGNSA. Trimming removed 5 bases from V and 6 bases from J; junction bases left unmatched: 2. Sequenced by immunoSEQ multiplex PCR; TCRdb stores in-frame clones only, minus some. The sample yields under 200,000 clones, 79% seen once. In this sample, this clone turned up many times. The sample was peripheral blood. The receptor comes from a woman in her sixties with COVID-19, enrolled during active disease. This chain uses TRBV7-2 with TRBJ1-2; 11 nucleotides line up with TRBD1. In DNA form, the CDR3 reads TGTGCCAGCAGCCAGGGACAGGGGGATGGCTACACCTTC. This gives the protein CASSQGQGDGYTF.